The sequence of this T cell receptor (beta chain) was determined in a study of breast tumors, draining lymph nodes, adjacent tissues. Breast cancer patients provided tissue from their axillary draining lymph nodes. One entry per CDR3 protein results from TCRdb running MiXCR on the multiplex PCR reads. The data hold about 120,000 distinct CDR3 sequences, with just under 20% observed a single time. The CDR3 is made up of 16 amino acids. Germline V gene sequence: CDR1 SEHNR, CDR2 FQNEAQ (reference sequence). Trimming cost V 3 bases and J 5 bases; bases outside gene matches: 8. This clonotype has a count of ten or more.

This clonotype was sampled from a female donor with breast cancer. Some clones in this sample may be carry-over from other donors' samples. The sequenced material came from axillary lymph node tissue. The chain is built from TRBV7-9 and TRBJ1-2; 11 bases are shared with TRBD1. Here the CDR3 DNA reads TGTGCCAGCAGCTTCTCCGGACAGGGGGCAGGGTATGGCTACACCTTC. Protein product: CASSFSGQGAGYGYTF.